One sample yielded the 30 T cell receptor beta chains listed below, sequenced in a study of T cells in Graves' hyperthyroidism and ophthalmopathy. The investigators amplified TCR beta CDR3 regions from RNA transcripts. The TCR CDR3 first-round RT-PCR relied on the HTBI primer set. One entry per CDR3 protein results from TCRdb running MiXCR on the multiplex PCR reads. This sample has 540,000 or so distinct CDR3 sequences, with approximately 15% found just once. The sample comprised blood. These receptors came from a woman aged 25 to 39 with Graves' hyperthyroidism.

This clonotype was seen a handful of times. In DNA form, the CDR3 reads TGTGCCACGCGACAGGGCGGGAACACCGGGGAGCTGTTTTTT. This translates into CATRQGGNTGELFF. The V and J genes are TRBV6-1 and TRBJ2-2, with 7 bases fitting TRBD1. The CDR3 length is 14 residues. With 10 bases clipped from V and 1 base from J, the junction kept 6 bases outside the gene matches. The germline CDR1 and CDR2 sequences are MNHNS and SASEGT.

This chain uses TRBV9 with TRBJ1-1, with D hard to call. CDR1 and CDR2 (germline): SGDLS, YYNGEE. The V end lost 0 bases, the J end lost 2 bases, and 5 bases lay between the germline ends. This CDR3 spans 13 amino acids. The CDR3 loop is CASSVGINTEAFF. Here the CDR3 DNA reads TGTGCCAGCAGCGTAGGGATAAACACTGAAGCTTTCTTT.

This sequence joins TRBV29-1 and TRBJ2-5, with D unresolved. This CDR3 region has 10 residues. Trimming removed 7 bases from V and 5 bases from J, with 8 bases in between. From germline, CDR1 is SQVTM and CDR2 ANQGSEA. The CDR3: CSAQYETQYF. CDR3 DNA sequence: TGCAGCGCCCAGTATGAGACCCAGTACTTC.

This clonotype was detected many times. V gene TRBV12-3 or TRBV12-4 combines with J gene TRBJ2-7, with TRBD2 as a possible D gene (6 bases). V lost 7 bases to trimming and J lost 2 bases, with 12 bases between them. The CDR3 length is 13 residues. The CDR3 is CASTPSGAYEQYF. CDR3 in DNA: TGTGCCAGCACTCCTTCGGGGGCCTACGAGCAGTACTTC.

This clonotype was counted a few times. The rearrangement joins TRBV6-1 to TRBJ2-1; D tentatively reads TRBD1 or TRBD2 (5 bases each). The tail of the sequence fits TRBJ2-7 better, so the J call may be wrong. From germline, CDR1 is MNHNS and CDR2 SASEGT. This CDR3 spans 15 amino acids. The CDR3, as DNA: TGTGCCAGCAGTGATGGGGGAGCCGGTTACAATGAGCAGTACTTC. It yields the protein CASSDGGAGYNEQYF.

This clonotype came up many times. The chain recombines TRBV28 with TRBJ2-3; no clear D gene. Germline CDR1 MDHEN, CDR2 SYDVKM. V lost 1 base and J 5 bases, leaving 16 bases between the germline ends. CDR3 length: 16 residues. The CDR3 sequence is CASSLFKAAQVDTQYF. The CDR3 region has the DNA TGTGCCAGCAGTTTATTTAAGGCGGCCCAAGTAGATACGCAGTATTTT. The full variable domain, in which reference TRBV28 and TRBJ2-3 provide the parts outside the CDR3, is DVKVTQSSRYLVKRTGEKVFLECVQDMDHENMFWYRQDPGLGLRLIYFSYDVKMKEKGDIPEGYSVSREKKERFSLILESASTNQTSMYLCASSLFKAAQVDTQYFGPGTRLTVL.

The chain carries TRBV12-3 or TRBV12-4 and TRBJ2-4; 9 bases are shared with TRBD1. Trimming cost V 7 bases and J 12 bases; bases outside gene matches: 7. CDR3 length equals 12 residues. The chain's CDR3 is CASTRTGVAQYF. As DNA, the CDR3 is TGTGCCAGCACCAGGACAGGGGTAGCTCAGTACTTC.

The rearrangement uses TRBV7-7 and TRBJ2-2; D is unresolved. The germline gives CDR1 SSHAT, CDR2 FNYEAQ (reference sequence). The CDR3 covers 13 residues. V lost 3 bases to trimming and J lost 11 bases, with 13 bases between them. This chain's CDR3 is CASSFRPGGELFF. CDR3 sequence (DNA): TGTGCCAGCAGCTTTCGTCCCGGCGGCGAGCTGTTTTTT.

There are a few counts of this clonotype. The CDR3 DNA is TGTGCCACCAGCAGAGATCTCTCAGGGGGCGCCCCTAGAGCTTTCTTT. This gives the protein CATSRDLSGGAPRAFF. The chain uses TRBV15 and TRBJ1-1; 8 nucleotides agree with TRBD1. The CDR3 is made up of 16 amino acids. J gave up 10 bases and V 0 bases, and 13 bases lay outside the gene matches. CDR1 is LNHNV and CDR2 is YYDKDF in the germline V gene (reference sequence).

This clonotype has a count of ten or more. This sequence joins TRBV12-3 or TRBV12-4 and TRBJ1-6, with TRBD1 matching over 11 bases. V lost 1 base, J lost 10 bases, and 3 bases stayed unmatched. CDR3 length: 15 residues. DNA of the CDR3: TGTGCCAGCAGTTTAGGGACAGGGGGCGTATCACCCCTCCACTTT. Translation gives CASSLGTGGVSPLHF.

This clonotype was observed many times. The V gene is TRBV27, the J gene TRBJ2-1; 7 nucleotides align to TRBD2. This CDR3 is 16 amino acids long. CDR1 is MNHEY and CDR2 is SMNVEV in the germline V gene (reference sequence). Trimming removed 1 base from V and 3 bases from J; junction bases left unmatched: 6. CDR3 residues: CASSLWTSWGYNEQFF. CDR3 coding DNA: TGTGCCAGCAGTTTATGGACTAGTTGGGGCTACAATGAGCAGTTCTTC.

Many counts were recorded for this clonotype. The chain joins TRBV20-1 to TRBJ2-4; the D gene is possibly TRBD1 (5 bases). The CDR3 is 13 residues long. V was shortened by 1 base and J by 5 bases, with 9 bases between the two germline ends. Germline V lookup: CDR1 DFQATT, CDR2 SNEGSKA (reference sequence). CDR3 region: CSARAIGENIQYF. The CDR3 coding sequence is TGCAGTGCTAGAGCGATAGGGGAAAACATTCAGTACTTC.

This clonotype was picked up a small number of times. The chain employs TRBV11-2 and TRBJ2-2; D unresolved. The CDR3 sequence is 16 residues long. Germline assignment: CDR1 SGHAT and CDR2 FQNNGV. Trimming left V 5 bases short and J 5 bases short, with 18 bases between. The CDR3, as DNA: TGTGCCAGCAGCCCAAATCTACCCCCTTTAACCGGGGAGCTGTTTTTT. It codes for CASSPNLPPLTGELFF.

In this sample, this clonotype turned up many times. CDR3 in amino acids: CASSLSSGLSYEQYF. As DNA, the CDR3 is TGTGCCAGCAGTTTAAGTAGCGGGCTCTCCTACGAGCAGTACTTC. V usage is TRBV28 and J usage is TRBJ2-7, with 7 bases aligning to TRBD2. The ends lost 2 bases at V and 0 bases at J; junction bases unmatched: 4. The CDR3 length is 15 residues. CDR1 and CDR2 (germline): MDHEN, SYDVKM.

This clonotype came up many times. The CDR3 region has the DNA TGTGCCAGCAGTTTATCTGACGGAACCTACGAGCAGTACTTC. This sequence encodes CASSLSDGTYEQYF. This chain joins TRBV27 and TRBJ2-7; D gene unclear. This CDR3 spans 14 amino acids. V lost 0 bases, J lost 2 bases, and 8 bases lay in between. The germline CDR1 and CDR2 sequences are MNHEY and SMNVEV (reference sequence).

This clonotype was counted many times. This chain connects TRBV30 to TRBJ2-7; the D gene is possibly TRBD2 (5 bases). The germline V gene encodes CDR1 GTSNPN and CDR2 SVGIG (reference sequence). The CDR3 totals 15 residues. Trimming pared 1 base from V and 2 bases from J, leaving 15 bases between. In DNA, the CDR3 is TGTGCCTGGAGTGCGGGGTTCGGGATTCCCTACGAGCAGTACTTC. This sequence encodes CAWSAGFGIPYEQYF. The full variable domain, completed using reference TRBV30 and TRBJ2-7, is SQTIHQWPATLVQPVGSPLSLECTVEGTSNPNLYWYRQAAGRGLQLLFYSVGIGQISSEVPQNLSASRPQDRQFILSSKKLLLSDSGFYLCAWSAGFGIPYEQYFGPGTRLTVT.

In regard to this clonotype: A much larger clone lies one base from this, so it may be a read error. V and J are TRBV2 and TRBJ1-4; D is unresolved. CDR3 length: 14 amino acids. CDR1 is SNHLY and CDR2 is FYNNEI in the germline V gene. DNA for the CDR3: TGTGCCAGCAGTGAAAGCGGCATCAATGAAAAACTGCTTTTT. Protein product: CASSESGINEKLLF.

This clonotype was detected only a few times. This chain links TRBV19 with TRBJ2-1; D gene uncertain. Trimming removed 0 bases from V and 6 bases from J, with 12 bases in between. The CDR3 has 15 residues. Germline CDR1 reads LNHDA; CDR2 reads SQIVND (reference sequence). CDR3 nucleotides: TGTGCCAGTAGTATAGAGGGTAGCATGTCCAATGAGCAGTTCTTC. Translation gives CASSIEGSMSNEQFF.

This clonotype turned up a few times. The chain employs TRBV4-1 and TRBJ2-3, with 11 positions matching TRBD1. The CDR3 has 18 residues. Germline V gene lookup returns CDR1 MGHRA and CDR2 YSYEKL. After removal of 0 bases from V and 3 bases from J, the junction contained 8 bases not matched to a gene. The CDR3 DNA reads TGCGCCAGCAGCCAAGATTCGGGGACAGGGGGTAGGACAGATACGCAGTATTTT. It specifies CASSQDSGTGGRTDTQYF.

In its sample, this clonotype was seen many times. The chain combines TRBV20-1 with TRBJ1-6; tentatively, D is TRBD1 (5 bases). Germline V gene data show CDR1 as DFQATT and CDR2 as SNEGSKA (reference sequence). The V and J ends lost 5 bases and 9 bases respectively, with 20 bases between them. The CDR3 sequence is 15 residues long. The CDR3 loop reads CSALGPSGGISPLHF. DNA of the CDR3: TGCAGTGCTCTAGGACCTTCGGGGGGGATTTCACCCCTCCACTTT.

This clonotype turned up a few times. The rearrangement joins TRBV14 to TRBJ2-2, with D possibly TRBD2 on 6 matching bases. The CDR3 is 17 amino acids. Germline V lookup: CDR1 SGHDN, CDR2 FVKESK. V lost 4 bases and J lost 0, with 15 bases in between. CDR3: CASSRLGLNANTGELFF. CDR3 coding DNA: TGTGCCAGCAGCCGCCTGGGACTCAACGCGAACACCGGGGAGCTGTTTTTT.

There are many counts of this clonotype. The chain has TRBV12-3 or TRBV12-4 and TRBJ2-1; TRBD1 matches 9 bases. V shed 4 bases, J shed 7 bases, and the junction held 8 bases outside the gene matches. The CDR3 extends over 15 amino acids. The CDR3 is CASSWEGQGKNEQFF. CDR3 in DNA: TGTGCCAGCAGTTGGGAGGGACAGGGTAAAAATGAGCAGTTCTTC.

Ten or more counts support this clonotype. The chain uses TRBV30 and TRBJ1-1, with 10 bases matching TRBD1. This CDR3 region has 13 residues. Germline V gene lookup returns CDR1 GTSNPN and CDR2 SVGIG (reference sequence). Trimming cost V 3 bases and J 4 bases; bases outside gene matches: 2. The CDR3 is CAWRTGGGTEAFF. CDR3 DNA: TGTGCCTGGAGGACAGGGGGCGGCACTGAAGCTTTCTTT.

This clonotype was counted a few times. Given a much more abundant clone one base away, this may be a read error. The V and J genes are TRBV4-2 and TRBJ1-2; D is undetermined. CDR1 and CDR2 (germline): LGHNA, YNFKEQ. V was trimmed by 1 base and J by 1 base, leaving 4 bases between them. This CDR3 spans 13 amino acids. The CDR3 nucleotides read TGTGCCAGCAGCCAAGGGGGTAACTATGGCTACACCTTC. It specifies CASSQGGNYGYTF.

This clonotype has ten or more counts. This chain joins TRBV20-1 and TRBJ1-5, with 7 bases lining up with TRBD1. The CDR3 sequence is 17 residues long. Germline assignment: CDR1 DFQATT and CDR2 SNEGSKA (reference sequence). J was trimmed by 6 bases and V by 6 bases; bases with no gene match: 20. CDR3 coding DNA: TGCAGTGCCCGGACCGGGACAGAGCGGGTGTCAGGTCAGCCCCAGCATTTT. It specifies CSARTGTERVSGQPQHF.

This clonotype has ten or more counts. The genes are TRBV11-2 and TRBJ2-2; D not resolved. The CDR3 covers 16 residues. Germline CDR1 is SGHAT and CDR2 is FQNNGV. Between the trimmed V and J ends, which lost 0 bases and 4 bases, there was a span of 12 bases. The CDR3 DNA follows: TGTGCCAGCAGCTTAGATATCGGGCCCGCCACCGGGGAGCTGTTTTTT. Amino acids: CASSLDIGPATGELFF.

This chain links TRBV6-1 with TRBJ2-1; D remains ambiguous. The CDR3 is 11 amino acids. The ends were cut back, 4 bases at V and 9 bases at J, with 7 bases in the middle. CDR1 is MNHNS and CDR2 is SASEGT in the germline V gene. CDR3: CASSAMGEQFF. DNA of the CDR3: TGTGCCAGCAGTGCAATGGGTGAGCAGTTCTTC.

This clonotype has ten or more counts. The chain couples TRBV7-2 to TRBJ2-3, with 15 bases matching TRBD2. Trimming removed 1 base from V and 2 bases from J; junction bases left unmatched: 13. Looked up from germline, CDR1 is SGHTA and CDR2 is FQGNSA. This CDR3 comprises 21 residues. The CDR3 region is CASSLVVMGLAGGTDTDTQYF. The CDR3 nucleotides are TGTGCCAGCAGCTTAGTGGTTATGGGACTAGCGGGAGGTACTGACACAGATACGCAGTATTTT.

This clonotype was counted at least ten times. The V call is TRBV28, the J call TRBJ1-2, with TRBD1 identical over 7 bases. This CDR3 is 12 amino acids long. J was trimmed by 5 bases and V by 4 bases; bases with no gene match: 1. Germline V gene sequence: CDR1 MDHEN, CDR2 SYDVKM. CDR3: CASSSTGYGYTF. CDR3 sequence (DNA): TGTGCCAGCAGTTCGACAGGGTATGGCTACACCTTC.

The table lists this clonotype with a few counts. The V call is TRBV13, the J call TRBJ2-5; 7 bases fit TRBD2. CDR1 PRHDT and CDR2 FYEKMQ come from the germline V gene (reference sequence). The V and J ends lost 1 base and 2 bases, in that order; junction bases with no gene match: 4. CDR3 length: 15 residues. The chain's CDR3 is CASSLALASQETQYF. The CDR3 DNA sequence: TGTGCCAGCAGCTTAGCACTAGCGTCACAAGAGACCCAGTACTTC.